This is a list of T cell receptor beta chains from one sample in a study of CD8 T cells in Susac syndrome. TCRdb re-analysed the immunoSEQ multiplex PCR reads in MiXCR, keeping a single row per CDR3 protein. Among about 300,000 distinct CDR3 sequences listed, roughly 85% were seen once. Material: CD8+ T cells from PBMCs. All receptors come from a human donor with multiple sclerosis. Each CDR3 is given with its conserved first and last residue. D genes are given only for firm matches. Expanded clones get a size class; other rows say once, few or many, or leave the size out.

v_call	clone_size	d_call	j_call	cdr3_nt	cdr3_aa
TRBV14	.	TRBD2	TRBJ2-3	TGTGCCAGCAGCCAAGAGAGTGGGACTAACTCCCTCACAGATACGCAGTATTTT	CASSQESGTNSLTDTQYF
TRBV24-1	.	TRBD2	TRBJ2-1	TGTGCCACCAGTGATTTCAGGGCTAGCGGGAGCCCAGACAATGAGCAGTTCTTC	CATSDFRASGSPDNEQFF
TRBV27	.	TRBD2	TRBJ2-7	TGTGCCAGCAGTTTCGCTAGCGGGTCATCCTACGAGCAGTACTTC	CASSFASGSSYEQYF
TRBV4-1	.	.	TRBJ2-5	TGCGCCAGCAGCCTGTGGGGAGACGCAAGCCAAGAGACCCAGTACTTC	CASSLWGDASQETQYF
TRBV2	.	.	TRBJ2-2	TGTGCCAGTACTTGGGCAGCTGCGAACACCGGGGAGCTGTTTTTT	CASTWAAANTGELFF
TRBV13	.	TRBD1	TRBJ1-1	TGTGCCAGCAGCCAGGGACAGGGGGACTTCACTGAAGCTTTCTTT	CASSQGQGDFTEAFF
TRBV5-1	.	.	TRBJ2-7	TGCGCCAGCAGCTTGGAACTCTTCTACGAGCAGTACTTC	CASSLELFYEQYF
TRBV24-1	.	.	TRBJ1-3	TGTGCCACCAGTGACCGAGGTGGAAACACCATATATTTT	CATSDRGGNTIYF
TRBV20-1	once	TRBD1	TRBJ1-6	TGCAGTGCTAGAAGGGGGGGACAGATTAATTCACCCCTCCACTTT	CSARRGGQINSPLHF
TRBV18	.	TRBD1	TRBJ2-7	TGTGCCAGCTCACGAGGCGCGGGACAGGGGACGTCTACCTACGAGCAGTACTTC	CASSRGAGQGTSTYEQYF
TRBV29-1	few	TRBD2	TRBJ2-1	TGCAGCGTTGAGGGGACTAGCGGGACCTACAATGAGCAGTTCTTC	CSVEGTSGTYNEQFF
TRBV30	once	.	TRBJ2-1	TGTGCCTGGGATATCAGTTCCAATGAGCAGTTCTTC	CAWDISSNEQFF
TRBV5-6	.	.	TRBJ1-5	TGTGCCAGCAGCTTGGGTGGGGACAGCAATCAGCCCCAGCATTTT	CASSLGGDSNQPQHF
TRBV15	.	TRBD1	TRBJ1-3	TGTGCCACCAGCCCGGACAGGGCCCGTGGAAACACCATATATTTT	CATSPDRARGNTIYF
TRBV9	.	TRBD1	TRBJ1-2	TGTGCCAGCAGCGCACAGGGGGGAGCTAACTATGGCTACACCTTC	CASSAQGGANYGYTF
TRBV19	.	.	TRBJ2-7	TGTGCCAGTAGCCCCGGGACGGTCTACGAGCAGTACTTC	CASSPGTVYEQYF
TRBV4-3	.	TRBD2	TRBJ2-1	TGCGCCAGCAGCCAAGCGGGACTAGCGGGGAGCTCCTACAATGAGCAGTTCTTC	CASSQAGLAGSSYNEQFF
TRBV5-1	.	.	TRBJ1-2	TGCGCCAGCAGCTTTGACAGTTTTTCGAGCTATGGCTACACCTTC	CASSFDSFSSYGYTF
TRBV27	once	TRBD2	TRBJ2-6	TGTGCCAGCAGCGGGGGGAACTCTGGGGCCAACGTCCTGACTTTC	CASSGGNSGANVLTF
TRBV11-2	few	TRBD2	TRBJ2-1	TGTGCCAGCAGCTCACTAGCGGAGCCCTACAATGAGCAGTTCTTC	CASSSLAEPYNEQFF
TRBV6-2/TRBV6-3	.	.	TRBJ2-7	TGTGCCAGCAGCTACCCGCACCCGGAGCAGTACTTC	CASSYPHPEQYF
TRBV10-3	.	.	TRBJ2-7	TGTGCCATCAGTGAGCCAGAGGTTACGCGGGCGGGCTACGAGCAGTACTTC	CAISEPEVTRAGYEQYF
TRBV9	.	.	TRBJ2-1	TGTGCCAGCAGCGTAGAAGAGGGGAATTCGAGGTACAATGAGCAGTTCTTC	CASSVEEGNSRYNEQFF
TRBV19	.	.	TRBJ2-1	TGTGCCAGTAGTATAGTTCCAGGGAATGACTTCTACAATGAGCAGTTCTTC	CASSIVPGNDFYNEQFF
TRBV30	.	TRBD1	TRBJ2-7	TGTGCCTGGAGTGGGGGACAGGGGCCAGAGAGCTTATTC	CAWSGGQGPESLF
TRBV28	.	.	TRBJ2-3	TGTGCCAGCAGTTTACGTACCCTGCGGGGAACAGATACGCAGTATTTT	CASSLRTLRGTDTQYF